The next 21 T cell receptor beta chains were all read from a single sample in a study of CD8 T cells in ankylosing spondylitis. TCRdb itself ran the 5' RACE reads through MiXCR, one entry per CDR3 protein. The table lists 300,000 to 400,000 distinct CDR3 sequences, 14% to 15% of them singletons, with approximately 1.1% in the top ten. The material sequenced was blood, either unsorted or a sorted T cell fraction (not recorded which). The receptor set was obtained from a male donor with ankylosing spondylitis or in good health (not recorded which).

In DNA, the CDR3 is TGTGCCAGCAGCTTGGGACAGAGGGACACTGAAGCTTTCTTT. Its protein product is CASSLGQRDTEAFF. The rearrangement uses TRBV5-6 and TRBJ1-1, with a tentative D call TRBD1 (5 bases). CDR3 length: 14 residues. Germline values: CDR1 SGHDT, CDR2 YYEEEE. V was clipped by 0 bases and J by 3 bases, with 9 bases between them.

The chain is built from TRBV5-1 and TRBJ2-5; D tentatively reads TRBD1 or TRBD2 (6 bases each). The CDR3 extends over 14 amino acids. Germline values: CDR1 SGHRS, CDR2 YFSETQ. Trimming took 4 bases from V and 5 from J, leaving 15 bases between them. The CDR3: CASSGPQGRETQYF. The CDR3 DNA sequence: TGCGCCAGCAGCGGGCCTCAGGGGAGGGAGACCCAGTACTTC. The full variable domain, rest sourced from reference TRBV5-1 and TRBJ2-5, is KAGVTQTPRYLIKTRGQQVTLSCSPISGHRSVSWYQQTPGQGLQFLFEYFSETQRNKGNFPGRFSGRQFSNSRSEMNVSTLELGDSALYLCASSGPQGRETQYFGPGTRLLVL.

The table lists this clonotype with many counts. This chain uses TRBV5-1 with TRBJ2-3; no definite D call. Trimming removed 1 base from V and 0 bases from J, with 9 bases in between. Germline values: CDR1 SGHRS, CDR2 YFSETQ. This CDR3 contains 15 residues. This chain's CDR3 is CASSLKAKSTDTQYF. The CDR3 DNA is TGCGCCAGCAGCTTGAAGGCCAAGAGCACAGATACGCAGTATTTT.

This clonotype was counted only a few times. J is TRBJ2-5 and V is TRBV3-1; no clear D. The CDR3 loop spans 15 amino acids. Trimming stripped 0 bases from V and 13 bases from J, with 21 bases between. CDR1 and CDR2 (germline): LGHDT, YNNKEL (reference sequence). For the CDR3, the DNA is TGTGCCAGCAGCCAAGATCTCTCACGGACCGCACATGTGTACTTC. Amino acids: CASSQDLSRTAHVYF.

Here the CDR3 reads CASPSGSGGTGELFF. In DNA form, the CDR3 reads TGTGCCAGCCCTTCCGGGAGTGGCGGCACCGGGGAGCTGTTTTTT. The chain is built from TRBV12-3 or TRBV12-4 and TRBJ2-2, with D tentatively TRBD2 (6 bases). With 8 bases removed from V and 4 bases from J, the gap between germline ends came to 17 bases. The CDR3 length is 15 residues.

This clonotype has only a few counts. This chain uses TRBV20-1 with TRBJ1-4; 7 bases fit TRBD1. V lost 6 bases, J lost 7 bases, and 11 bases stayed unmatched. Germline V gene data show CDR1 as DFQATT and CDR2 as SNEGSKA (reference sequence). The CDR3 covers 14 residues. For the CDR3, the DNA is TGCAGTGCCCGGGGACAGCTCGAGCGTGAAAAACTGTTTTTT. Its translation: CSARGQLEREKLFF.

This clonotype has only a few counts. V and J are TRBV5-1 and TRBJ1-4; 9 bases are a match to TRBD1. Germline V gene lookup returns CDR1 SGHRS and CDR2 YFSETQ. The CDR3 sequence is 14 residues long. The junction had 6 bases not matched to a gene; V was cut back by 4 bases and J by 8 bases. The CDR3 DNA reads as TGCGCCAGCAGCGGGACAGGGAGTGGCGAAAAACTGTTTTTT. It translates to CASSGTGSGEKLFF.

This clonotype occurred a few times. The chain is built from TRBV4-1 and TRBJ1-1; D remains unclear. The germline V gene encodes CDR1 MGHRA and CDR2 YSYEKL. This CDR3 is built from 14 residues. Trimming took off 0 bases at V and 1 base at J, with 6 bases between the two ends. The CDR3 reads CASSQDSPNTEAFF. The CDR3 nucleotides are TGCGCCAGCAGCCAAGACAGCCCGAACACTGAAGCTTTCTTT.

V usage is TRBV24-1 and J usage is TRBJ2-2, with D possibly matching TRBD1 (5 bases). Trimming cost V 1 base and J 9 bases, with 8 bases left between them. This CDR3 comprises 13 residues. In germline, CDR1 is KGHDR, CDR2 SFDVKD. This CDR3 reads CATSDFTGRELFF. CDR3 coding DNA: TGTGCCACCAGTGATTTTACAGGAAGGGAGCTGTTTTTT.

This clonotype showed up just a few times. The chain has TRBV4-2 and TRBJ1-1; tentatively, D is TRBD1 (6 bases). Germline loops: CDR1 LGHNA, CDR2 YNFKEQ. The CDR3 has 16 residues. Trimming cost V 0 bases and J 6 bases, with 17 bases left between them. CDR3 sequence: CASSQDTLGGTSEAFF. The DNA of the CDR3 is TGTGCCAGCAGCCAAGATACCCTAGGGGGAACTTCTGAAGCTTTCTTT.

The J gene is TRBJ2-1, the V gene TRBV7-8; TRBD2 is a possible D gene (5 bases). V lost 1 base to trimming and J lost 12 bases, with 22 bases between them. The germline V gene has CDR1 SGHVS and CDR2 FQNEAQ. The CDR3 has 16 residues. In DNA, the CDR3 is TGTGCCAGCAGCTTAGTAGTTAGGGCAGTGGCTGAGGGGCAGTTCTTC. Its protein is CASSLVVRAVAEGQFF.

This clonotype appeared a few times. The DNA of the CDR3 is TGTGCCAGCAGTTACTCCGGGACAGAACTCTACAATGAGCAGTTCTTC. It encodes CASSYSGTELYNEQFF. The chain is built from TRBV6-2 or TRBV6-3 and TRBJ2-1; 7 bases agree with TRBD1. This CDR3 is 16 amino acids long. Unmatched junction bases numbered 5, after V lost 0 bases and J lost 3 bases. Germline V gene lookup returns CDR1 MNHEY and CDR2 SVGEGT.

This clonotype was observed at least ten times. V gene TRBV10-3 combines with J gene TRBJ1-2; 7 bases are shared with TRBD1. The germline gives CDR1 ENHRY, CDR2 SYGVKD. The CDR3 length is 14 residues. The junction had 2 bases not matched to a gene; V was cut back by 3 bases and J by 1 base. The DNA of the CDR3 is TGTGCCATCAGTGATAGGGGGCTTAACTATGGCTACACCTTC. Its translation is CAISDRGLNYGYTF.

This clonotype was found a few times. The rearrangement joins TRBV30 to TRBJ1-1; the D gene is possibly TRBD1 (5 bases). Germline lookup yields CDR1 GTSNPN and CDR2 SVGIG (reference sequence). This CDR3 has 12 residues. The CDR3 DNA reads TGTGCATACCGACAGACAAACACTGAAGCTTTCTTT. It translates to CAYRQTNTEAFF. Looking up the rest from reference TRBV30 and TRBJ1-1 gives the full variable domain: SQTIHQWPATLVQPVGSPLSLECTVEGTSNPNLYWYRQAAGRGLQLLFYSVGIGQISSEVPQNLSASRPQDRQFILSSKKLLLSDSGFYLCAYRQTNTEAFFGQGTRLTVV.

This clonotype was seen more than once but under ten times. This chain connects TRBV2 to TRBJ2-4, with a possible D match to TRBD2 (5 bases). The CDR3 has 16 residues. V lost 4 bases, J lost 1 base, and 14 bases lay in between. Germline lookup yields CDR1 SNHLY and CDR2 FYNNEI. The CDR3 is CASSVGVDTAKNIQYF. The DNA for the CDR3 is TGTGCCAGCAGTGTCGGGGTAGATACGGCCAAAAACATTCAGTACTTC.

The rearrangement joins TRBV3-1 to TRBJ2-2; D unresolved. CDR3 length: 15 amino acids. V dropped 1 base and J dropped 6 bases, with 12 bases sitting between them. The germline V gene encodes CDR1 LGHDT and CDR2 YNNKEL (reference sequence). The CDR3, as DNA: TGTGCCAGCAGCCAAGGAACCCGCGTCCCCGGGGAGCTGTTTTTT. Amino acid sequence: CASSQGTRVPGELFF.

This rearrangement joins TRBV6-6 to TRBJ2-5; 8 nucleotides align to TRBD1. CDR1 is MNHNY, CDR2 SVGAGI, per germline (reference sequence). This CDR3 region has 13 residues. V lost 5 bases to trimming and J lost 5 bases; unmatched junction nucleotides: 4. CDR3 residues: CASSQGAWETQYF. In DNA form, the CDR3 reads TGTGCCAGCAGTCAGGGGGCATGGGAGACCCAGTACTTC.

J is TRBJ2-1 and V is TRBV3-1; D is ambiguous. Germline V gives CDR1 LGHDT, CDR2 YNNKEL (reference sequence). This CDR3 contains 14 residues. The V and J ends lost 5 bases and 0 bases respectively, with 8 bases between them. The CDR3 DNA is TGTGCCAGCAGCGGATTGAGCTCCTACAATGAGCAGTTCTTC. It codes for CASSGLSSYNEQFF.

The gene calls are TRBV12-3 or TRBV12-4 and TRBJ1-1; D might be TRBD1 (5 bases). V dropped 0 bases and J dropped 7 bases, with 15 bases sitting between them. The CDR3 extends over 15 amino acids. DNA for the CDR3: TGTGCCAGCAGTTTAGCAACGCAGGGTTCAAGTGAAGCTTTCTTT. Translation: CASSLATQGSSEAFF.

The DNA of the CDR3 is TGTGCCAGCAGCCCCAGCCCTTTTGAAAAACTGTTTTTT. It is translated as CASSPSPFEKLFF. The V call is TRBV9, the J call TRBJ1-4; D gene ambiguous. The CDR3 covers 13 residues. Trimming stripped 4 bases from V and 7 bases from J, with 11 bases between. Germline V gene sequence: CDR1 SGDLS, CDR2 YYNGEE. The complete variable domain, with remaining parts taken from reference TRBV9 and TRBJ1-4, reads DSGVTQTPKHLITATGQRVTLRCSPRSGDLSVYWYQQSLDQGLQFLIQYYNGEERAKGNILERFSAQQFPDLHSELNLSSLELGDSALYFCASSPSPFEKLFFGSGTQLSVL.

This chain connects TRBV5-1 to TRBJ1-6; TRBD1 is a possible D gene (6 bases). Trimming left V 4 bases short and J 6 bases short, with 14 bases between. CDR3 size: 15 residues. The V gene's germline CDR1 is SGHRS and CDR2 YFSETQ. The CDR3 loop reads CASSALDSVNSPLHF. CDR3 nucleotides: TGCGCCAGCAGCGCCTTGGACAGCGTTAATTCACCCCTCCACTTT.